These 29 T cell receptor beta chains came from one sample sequenced in a study of blood T cell repertoires in COVID-19. Only in-frame clones appear in the TCRdb table, and some are missing; sequencing was by immunoSEQ multiplex PCR. The sample has almost 200,000 clones; about 90% are singletons. Sequencing was performed on peripheral blood. The receptors originated from a woman in her 70s with acute or convalescent COVID-19.

The table lists this clone with a few counts. CDR3 nucleotides: TGTGCCAGCACTTTGGACGGGAAGGGGGAGCTGTTTTTT. Translated, it gives CASTLDGKGELFF. This sequence joins TRBV28 and TRBJ2-2, with D maybe TRBD2 (5 bases). Trimming took 7 bases from V and 8 from J, leaving 14 bases between them. The germline gives CDR1 MDHEN, CDR2 SYDVKM. The CDR3 extends over 13 amino acids.

This chain connects TRBV7-9 to TRBJ1-4, with 7 bases fitting TRBD1. V lost 5 bases, J lost 5 bases, and 8 bases stayed unmatched. Germline V CDR1 and CDR2: SEHNR, FQNEAQ (reference sequence). The CDR3 has 15 residues. The CDR3 loop reads CASSRMGQSNEKLFF. CDR3 in DNA: TGTGCCAGCAGCCGAATGGGACAGTCGAATGAAAAACTGTTTTTT.

V gene TRBV12-3 or TRBV12-4 combines with J gene TRBJ1-5; TRBD1 matches at 7 bases. This CDR3 has 13 residues. V shed 3 bases, J shed 6 bases, and the junction held 2 bases outside the gene matches. The CDR3 DNA is TGTGCCAGCAGTTTTACAGGGGTTCAGCCCCAGCATTTT. Its protein product is CASSFTGVQPQHF.

With respect to this clone: A junction end diverges from the germline sequence, so it may reflect a read error. The chain's CDR3 is CASRIGQGRTEAFF. The CDR3, as DNA: TGTGCCAGTAGAATAGGACAGGGGAGGACTGAAGCTTTCTTT. V is TRBV19 and J is TRBJ1-1, with 9 nucleotides matching TRBD1. Germline lookup yields CDR1 LNHDA and CDR2 SQIVND (reference sequence). The CDR3 is 14 amino acids.

The CDR3 DNA reads as TGTGCCACCAAGAGCCGGGACAGGGCGCAGCCCCAGCATTTT. Its protein product is CATKSRDRAQPQHF. The rearrangement uses TRBV19 and TRBJ1-5; 9 nucleotides agree with TRBD1. The CDR3 spans 14 residues. V was clipped by 10 bases and J by 7 bases; unmatched bases: 11. Germline CDR1 LNHDA, CDR2 SQIVND (reference sequence). The full variable domain, with the rest looked up from reference TRBV19 and TRBJ1-5, is DGGITQSPKYLFRKEGQNVTLSCEQNLNHDAMYWYRQDPGQGLRLIYYSQIVNDFQKGDIAEGYSVSREKKESFPLTVTSAQKNPTAFYLCATKSRDRAQPQHFGDGTRLSIL.

The chain carries TRBV7-9 and TRBJ2-3; D might be TRBD2 (7 bases). In germline, CDR1 is SEHNR, CDR2 FQNEAQ (reference sequence). The ends were cut back, 5 bases at V and 2 bases at J, with 14 bases in the middle. The CDR3 covers 15 residues. This CDR3 reads CASSPQGGVTDTQYF. The CDR3 coding sequence is TGTGCCAGCAGCCCCCAAGGGGGGGTCACAGATACGCAGTATTTT.

This clone occurred once. The chain employs TRBV28 and TRBJ1-5, with a possible D match to TRBD1 (6 bases). The ends were cut back, 4 bases at V and 0 bases at J, with 25 bases in the middle. The CDR3 loop spans 20 amino acids. The germline CDR1 and CDR2 sequences are MDHEN and SYDVKM. For the CDR3, the DNA is TGTGCCAGCAGTTCCCCCCCACAGGGCCGTGGAATATATAGCAATCAGCCCCAGCATTTT. It specifies CASSSPPQGRGIYSNQPQHF.

The rearrangement joins TRBV5-1 to TRBJ1-2; D possibly corresponds to TRBD1 (5 bases). The CDR3 spans 15 residues. Germline V lookup: CDR1 SGHRS, CDR2 YFSETQ. With 0 bases removed from V and 5 bases from J, the gap between germline ends came to 14 bases. CDR3 region: CASSLETGSRYGYTF. CDR3 DNA sequence: TGCGCCAGCAGCTTGGAAACAGGATCGAGATATGGCTACACCTTC.

J is TRBJ2-1 and V is TRBV5-1; weak D call: TRBD2 (5 bases). With 3 bases removed from V and 5 bases from J, the gap between germline ends came to 9 bases. The germline V gene has CDR1 SGHRS and CDR2 YFSETQ. The CDR3 is made up of 13 amino acids. The CDR3 sequence is CASSWRIDNEQFF. The CDR3 DNA follows: TGCGCCAGCAGCTGGAGGATAGACAATGAGCAGTTCTTC.

CDR3 in DNA: TGTGCCAGTAGACAGGTGGGCACCGGGGAGCTGTTTTTT. Translating it yields CASRQVGTGELFF. The chain combines TRBV19 with TRBJ2-2, with a tentative D call TRBD1 (5 bases). Germline CDR1 LNHDA, CDR2 SQIVND (reference sequence). The V end was cut by 6 bases, the J end by 4 bases, with 9 bases between. The CDR3 is 13 amino acids.

Note on this clone: Because the CDR3's place on the DNA is in doubt, the DNA is left out and the CDR3 is given as listed by TCRdb. This rearrangement joins TRBV5-4 to TRBJ2-1; TRBD1, as called in the table, went unchecked against the DNA. Germline lookup yields CDR1 SGHNT and CDR2 YYREEE (reference sequence). The CDR3 totals 19 residues, both ends included. CDR3 region: CASSSRTGRAVLRADEQFF.

In DNA form, the CDR3 reads TGTGCCAGCAGCTTAAACAGCCCTGAGCAGTACTTC. It translates to CASSLNSPEQYF. The J gene is TRBJ2-7, the V gene TRBV5-6; D ambiguous. Trimming cost V 2 bases and J 7 bases, with 10 bases left between them. CDR3 size: 12 residues. Germline-derived CDR1 and CDR2 are SGHDT and YYEEEE.

This sequence joins TRBV6-1 and TRBJ1-2; weak D call: TRBD1 (5 bases). CDR1 and CDR2 from the germline V gene are MNHNS and SASEGT. V was shortened by 3 bases and J by 8 bases, with 16 bases between the two germline ends. This CDR3 comprises 14 residues. CDR3 region: CASSDAGNRAGYTF. CDR3 DNA sequence: TGTGCCAGCAGTGACGCAGGGAATCGGGCGGGCTACACCTTC.

The rearrangement joins TRBV3-1 (or the pseudogene TRBV3-2) to TRBJ1-3; D ambiguous. The CDR3 spans 13 residues. Germline values: CDR1 LGHDT, CDR2 YNNKEL (reference sequence). Deletions cut 5 bases from V and 4 bases from J, with 9 bases between. DNA of the CDR3: TGTGCCAGCAGCACAAGTCAGGGAAACACCATATATTTT. Residues: CASSTSQGNTIYF.

The chain employs TRBV6-2 or TRBV6-3 and TRBJ1-5; D unresolved. V lost 5 bases and J lost 5, with 10 bases in between. The CDR3 runs to 13 residues. Germline V lookup: CDR1 MNHEY, CDR2 SVGEGT. The chain's CDR3 is CASSPEPDQPQHF. The CDR3, as DNA: TGTGCCAGCAGTCCCGAGCCCGATCAGCCCCAGCATTTT.

This clone was observed a single time. One junction end disagrees with the germline gene, perhaps due to a read error. J is TRBJ2-3 and V is TRBV7-2; the match to TRBD2 covers 8 bases. The CDR3 covers 14 residues. Germline CDR1 SGHTA, CDR2 FQGNSA. The CDR3 nucleotides are TGTGCCAGCAGCCTAGCGGGCCATTACGATACGCAGTATTTT. It codes for CASSLAGHYDTQYF.

The chain is built from TRBV7-2 and TRBJ1-3, with a possible D match to TRBD1 (6 bases). Germline CDR1 SGHTA, CDR2 FQGNSA. V shed 3 bases and J shed 2 bases, with 8 bases lying between them. There are 14 residues in the CDR3. The CDR3 DNA reads as TGTGCCAGCAGCTTGGGGACAACTGGAAACACCATATATTTT. Protein sequence: CASSLGTTGNTIYF.

This clone has at least ten counts. The chain joins TRBV7-9 to TRBJ1-4, with TRBD1 matching over 10 bases. V lost 5 bases and J lost 10; bases outside the gene matches: 10. CDR1 is SEHNR, CDR2 FQNEAQ, per germline (reference sequence). The CDR3 contains 15 residues. CDR3 region: CASSATGTGAAKLFF. The CDR3 nucleotides are TGTGCCAGCAGCGCGACCGGGACAGGGGCTGCAAAACTGTTTTTT.

V is TRBV5-1 and J is TRBJ2-7; 10 bases match TRBD2. The CDR3 totals 17 residues. Germline CDR1 and CDR2: SGHRS and YFSETQ. V was pared by 0 bases and J by 5 bases, with 11 bases of the junction left unmatched. The CDR3 region has the DNA TGCGCCAGCAGCTTGGGGGGATTACTAGCGGGAAAAAACGAGCAGTACTTC. This gives the protein CASSLGGLLAGKNEQYF.

Concerning this clone itself: This specimen includes other DNA sequences encoding the same CDR3. The J gene is TRBJ2-6, the V gene TRBV7-2; D is perhaps TRBD1 (6 bases). The germline gives CDR1 SGHTA, CDR2 FQGNSA. CDR3 length: 16 amino acids. Trimming took off 1 base at V and 4 bases at J, with 11 bases between the two ends. CDR3 in DNA: TGTGCCAGCAGCTTAGGTCCAGGGGCCGGGGCCAACGTCCTGACTTTC. It codes for CASSLGPGAGANVLTF.

The chain joins TRBV18 to TRBJ1-2; D call uncertain. This CDR3 has 16 residues. The germline V gene has CDR1 KGHSH and CDR2 LQKENI. V gave up 4 bases and J gave up 0 bases, with 15 bases separating them. CDR3 DNA sequence: TGTGCCAGCTCACAGATCGGGGTGGAAACTAACTATGGCTACACCTTC. Translating gives CASSQIGVETNYGYTF.

This chain links TRBV2 with TRBJ1-1; 7 bases agree with TRBD1. The length of the CDR3 is 11 residues. With V trimmed by 8 bases and J by 9 bases, 6 bases remained unmatched. Germline lookup yields CDR1 SNHLY and CDR2 FYNNEI. The CDR3: CASLGQDQAFF. In DNA form, the CDR3 reads TGTGCCAGCCTTGGACAGGACCAAGCTTTCTTT.

The genes are TRBV2 and TRBJ2-7; TRBD1 agrees at 7 bases. Per the germline V gene, CDR1 is SNHLY and CDR2 is FYNNEI. The CDR3 extends over 14 amino acids. The ends lost 7 bases at V and 1 base at J; junction bases unmatched: 7. The DNA of the CDR3 is TGTGCCAGCAAGGGACAGCTGGGATCCTACGAGCAGTACTTC. Amino acids: CASKGQLGSYEQYF.

V gene TRBV10-3 combines with J gene TRBJ2-2, with 8 bases matching TRBD2. J lost 1 base, V lost 6 bases, and 4 bases had no gene match. This CDR3 is 15 amino acids long. Germline CDR1 and CDR2: ENHRY and SYGVKD. The CDR3 sequence is CAIRAGAMNTGELFF. Written as DNA, the CDR3 is TGTGCCATCAGAGCGGGGGCGATGAACACCGGGGAGCTGTTTTTT.

This chain links TRBV7-6 with TRBJ2-2, with 9 positions matching TRBD1. The CDR3 is made up of 16 amino acids. Germline lookup yields CDR1 SGHVS and CDR2 FNYEAQ. The junction had 10 bases not matched to a gene; V was cut back by 5 bases and J by 6 bases. CDR3 loop: CASSKRTGARPGELFF. For the CDR3, the DNA is TGTGCCAGCAGCAAAAGGACAGGGGCGAGGCCCGGGGAGCTGTTTTTT.

V usage is TRBV3-1 (or the pseudogene TRBV3-2) and J usage is TRBJ1-2; maybe TRBD1 (6 bases). Germline CDR1 and CDR2: LGHDT and YNNKEL (reference sequence). The length of the CDR3 is 13 residues. V lost 3 bases and J lost 4, with 9 bases in between. CDR3 residues: CASSHGQRYGYTF. As DNA, the CDR3 is TGTGCCAGCAGCCATGGACAGCGCTATGGCTACACCTTC.

This chain uses TRBV19 with TRBJ2-1; 10 nucleotides agree with TRBD2. This CDR3 comprises 16 residues. Germline trimming cut 3 bases from V and 3 bases from J; bases unmatched to any gene: 5. CDR1 is LNHDA and CDR2 is SQIVND in the germline V gene (reference sequence). Here the CDR3 DNA reads TGTGCCAGTAGTATTACCTCTAGCGGGAGCTACAATGAGCAGTTCTTC. This translates into CASSITSSGSYNEQFF. The complete variable domain, with remaining parts taken from reference TRBV19 and TRBJ2-1, reads DGGITQSPKYLFRKEGQNVTLSCEQNLNHDAMYWYRQDPGQGLRLIYYSQIVNDFQKGDIAEGYSVSREKKESFPLTVTSAQKNPTAFYLCASSITSSGSYNEQFFGPGTRLTVL.

The CDR3, as DNA: TGTGCCAGCAGCTTTGGACAGGGAGTCGATGGCTACACCTTC. It yields the protein CASSFGQGVDGYTF. V and J are TRBV7-9 and TRBJ1-2; 8 bases map to TRBD1. This CDR3 has 14 amino acids. The germline V gene encodes CDR1 SEHNR and CDR2 FQNEAQ (reference sequence). J gave up 6 bases and V 3 bases, and 6 bases lay outside the gene matches.

The chain joins TRBV6-6 to TRBJ2-4, with a tentative D call TRBD1 (8 bases). Trimming removed 6 bases at V and 6 bases at J, with 21 bases between. This CDR3 is 16 amino acids long. The germline V gene encodes CDR1 MNHNY and CDR2 SVGAGI (reference sequence). CDR3 loop: CASRPSDRVAGNIQYF. The DNA of the CDR3 is TGTGCCAGCAGACCTTCGGACAGGGTAGCGGGAAACATTCAGTACTTC.